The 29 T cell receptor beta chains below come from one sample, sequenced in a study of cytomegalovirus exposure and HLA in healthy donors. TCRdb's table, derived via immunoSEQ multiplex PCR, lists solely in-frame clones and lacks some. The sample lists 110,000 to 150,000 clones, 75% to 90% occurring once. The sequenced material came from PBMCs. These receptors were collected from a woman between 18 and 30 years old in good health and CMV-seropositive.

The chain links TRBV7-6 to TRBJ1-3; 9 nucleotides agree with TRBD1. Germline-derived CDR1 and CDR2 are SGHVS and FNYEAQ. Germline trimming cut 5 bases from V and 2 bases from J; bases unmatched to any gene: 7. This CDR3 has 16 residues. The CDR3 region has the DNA TGTGCCAGCAGCGGCGGACAGGGGATTGCTGGAAACACCATATATTTT. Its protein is CASSGGQGIAGNTIYF.

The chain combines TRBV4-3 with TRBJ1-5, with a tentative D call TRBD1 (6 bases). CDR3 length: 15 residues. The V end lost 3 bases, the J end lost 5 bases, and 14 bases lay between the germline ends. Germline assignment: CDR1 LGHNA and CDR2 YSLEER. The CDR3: CASSQADRRDQPQHF. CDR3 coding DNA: TGCGCCAGCAGCCAGGCGGACAGACGGGATCAGCCCCAGCATTTT.

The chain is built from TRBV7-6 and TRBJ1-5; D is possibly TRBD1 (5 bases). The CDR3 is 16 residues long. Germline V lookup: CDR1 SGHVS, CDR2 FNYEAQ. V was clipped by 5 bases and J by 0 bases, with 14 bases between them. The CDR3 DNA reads TGTGCCAGCAGCGAGACGGGGGGTAATAGCAATCAGCCCCAGCATTTT. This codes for CASSETGGNSNQPQHF.

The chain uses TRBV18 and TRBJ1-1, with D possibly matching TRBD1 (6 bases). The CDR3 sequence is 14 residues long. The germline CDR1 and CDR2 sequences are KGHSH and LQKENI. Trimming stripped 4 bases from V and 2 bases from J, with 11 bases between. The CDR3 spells CASSLPDRNTEAFF. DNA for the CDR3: TGTGCCAGCTCACTACCGGACAGAAACACTGAAGCTTTCTTT.

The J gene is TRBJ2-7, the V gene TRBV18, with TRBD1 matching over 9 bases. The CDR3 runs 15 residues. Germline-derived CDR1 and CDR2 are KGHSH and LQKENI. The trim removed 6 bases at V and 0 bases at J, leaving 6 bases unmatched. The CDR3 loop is CASSPGTGSSYEQYF. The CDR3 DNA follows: TGTGCCAGCTCTCCTGGGACAGGGAGCTCCTACGAGCAGTACTTC.

The CDR3 protein is CASSYKTGSPRGELFF. The CDR3 nucleotides are TGTGCCAGCAGTTATAAGACAGGGTCCCCTAGGGGGGAGCTGTTTTTT. The gene calls are TRBV7-8 and TRBJ2-2, with TRBD1 matching 7 bases. The CDR3 is 16 amino acids. J gave up 8 bases and V 6 bases, and 15 bases lay outside the gene matches. CDR1 and CDR2 (germline): SGHVS, FQNEAQ.

CDR3: CASTGQDNSPLHF. Here the CDR3 DNA reads TGTGCCAGCACTGGGCAGGATAATTCACCCCTCCACTTT. The rearrangement links TRBV27 to TRBJ1-6; D gene uncertain. Germline values: CDR1 MNHEY, CDR2 SMNVEV (reference sequence). The CDR3 has 13 amino acids. V was clipped by 7 bases and J by 5 bases, with 9 bases between them.

The CDR3 reads CASSITGWGYEQYF. For the CDR3, the DNA is TGTGCCAGTAGTATCACAGGATGGGGCTACGAGCAGTACTTC. The V gene is TRBV19, the J gene TRBJ2-7, with D tentatively TRBD1 (5 bases). The CDR3 runs to 14 residues. Germline loops: CDR1 LNHDA, CDR2 SQIVND (reference sequence). V was shortened by 3 bases and J by 3 bases, with 12 bases between the two germline ends. Using reference TRBV19 and TRBJ2-7 for the parts outside the CDR3, the full variable domain is DGGITQSPKYLFRKEGQNVTLSCEQNLNHDAMYWYRQDPGQGLRLIYYSQIVNDFQKGDIAEGYSVSREKKESFPLTVTSAQKNPTAFYLCASSITGWGYEQYFGPGTRLTVT.

CDR3 in amino acids: CASSVGDYLSYEQYF. CDR3 DNA: TGTGCCAGCAGTGTAGGGGACTACCTTTCCTACGAGCAGTACTTC. The chain carries TRBV2 and TRBJ2-7; the match to TRBD2 covers 7 bases. Germline V lookup: CDR1 SNHLY, CDR2 FYNNEI. The J segment lost 1 base and the V segment lost 4 bases, leaving 7 bases of the junction unmatched. CDR3 length: 15 residues. Using reference TRBV2 and TRBJ2-7 for the parts outside the CDR3, the full variable domain is EPEVTQTPSHQVTQMGQEVILRCVPISNHLYFYWYRQILGQKVEFLVSFYNNEISEKSEIFDDQFSVERPDGSNFTLKIRSTKLEDSAMYFCASSVGDYLSYEQYFGPGTRLTVT.

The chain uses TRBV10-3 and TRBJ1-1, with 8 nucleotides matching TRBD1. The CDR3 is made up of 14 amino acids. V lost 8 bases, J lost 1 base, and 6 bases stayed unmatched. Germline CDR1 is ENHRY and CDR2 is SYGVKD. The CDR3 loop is CAIGKDRENTEAFF. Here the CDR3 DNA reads TGTGCCATCGGCAAGGACAGGGAGAACACTGAAGCTTTCTTT.

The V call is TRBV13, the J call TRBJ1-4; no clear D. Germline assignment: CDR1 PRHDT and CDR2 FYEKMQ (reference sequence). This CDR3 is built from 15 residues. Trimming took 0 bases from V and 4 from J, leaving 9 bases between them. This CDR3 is CASSLGDAGNEKLFF. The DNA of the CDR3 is TGTGCCAGCAGCTTAGGAGACGCGGGTAATGAAAAACTGTTTTTT.

The CDR3 DNA reads TGTGCCAGCAGTTTTTCTGAACAGCCCTACGAGCAGTACTTC. Protein sequence: CASSFSEQPYEQYF. The chain recombines TRBV28 with TRBJ2-7; D is undetermined. The CDR3 has 14 amino acids. Trimming pared 3 bases from V and 2 bases from J, leaving 11 bases between. Germline CDR1 and CDR2: MDHEN and SYDVKM.

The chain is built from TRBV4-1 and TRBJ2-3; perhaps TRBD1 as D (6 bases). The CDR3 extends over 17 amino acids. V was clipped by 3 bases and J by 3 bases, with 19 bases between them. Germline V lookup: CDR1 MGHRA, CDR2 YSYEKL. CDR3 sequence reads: CASSQSPGTYRTDTQYF. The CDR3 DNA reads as TGCGCCAGCAGCCAGAGTCCCGGGACATATAGGACAGATACGCAGTATTTT.

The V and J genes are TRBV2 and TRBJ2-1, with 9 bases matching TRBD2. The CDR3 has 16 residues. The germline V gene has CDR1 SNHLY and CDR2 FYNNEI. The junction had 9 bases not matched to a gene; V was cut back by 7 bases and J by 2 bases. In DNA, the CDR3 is TGTGCCAGCACCTATCTGGCGGGGGGGACCTACAATGAGCAGTTCTTC. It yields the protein CASTYLAGGTYNEQFF.

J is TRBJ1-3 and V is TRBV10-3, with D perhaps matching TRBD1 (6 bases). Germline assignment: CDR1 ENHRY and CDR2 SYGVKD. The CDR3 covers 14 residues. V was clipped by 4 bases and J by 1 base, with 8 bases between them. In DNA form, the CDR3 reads TGTGCCATCAGTGCCCAGGGGTCTGGAAACACCATATATTTT. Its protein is CAISAQGSGNTIYF.

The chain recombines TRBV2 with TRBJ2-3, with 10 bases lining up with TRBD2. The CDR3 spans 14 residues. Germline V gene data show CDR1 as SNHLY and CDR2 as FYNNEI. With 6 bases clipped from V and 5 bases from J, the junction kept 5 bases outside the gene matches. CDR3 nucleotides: TGTGCCAGCAGCAAAGCGGGGGGGAAAGATACGCAGTATTTT. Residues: CASSKAGGKDTQYF.

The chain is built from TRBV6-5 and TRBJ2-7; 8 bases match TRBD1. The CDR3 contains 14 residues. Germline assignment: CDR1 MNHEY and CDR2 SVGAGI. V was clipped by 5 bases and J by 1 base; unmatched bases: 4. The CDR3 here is CASSRTGRSYEQYF. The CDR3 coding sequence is TGTGCCAGCAGTAGGACAGGGAGATCCTACGAGCAGTACTTC.

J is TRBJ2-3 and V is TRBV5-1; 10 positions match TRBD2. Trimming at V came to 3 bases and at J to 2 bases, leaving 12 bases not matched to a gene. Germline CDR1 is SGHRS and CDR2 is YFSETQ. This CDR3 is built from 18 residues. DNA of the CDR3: TGCGCCAGCAGCTCAGGTATTCTAGCGGGGGACCTCACAGATACGCAGTATTTT. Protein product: CASSSGILAGDLTDTQYF.

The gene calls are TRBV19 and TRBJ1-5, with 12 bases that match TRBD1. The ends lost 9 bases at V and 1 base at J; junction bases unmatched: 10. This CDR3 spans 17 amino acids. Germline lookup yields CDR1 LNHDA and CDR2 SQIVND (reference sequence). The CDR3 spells CASHPGTGGLSNQPQHF. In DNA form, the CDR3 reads TGTGCCAGCCACCCCGGGACAGGGGGCTTGAGCAATCAGCCCCAGCATTTT.

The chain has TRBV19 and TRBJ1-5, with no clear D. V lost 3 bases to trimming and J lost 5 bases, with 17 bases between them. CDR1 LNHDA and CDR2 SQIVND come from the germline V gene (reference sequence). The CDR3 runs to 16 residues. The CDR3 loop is CASSIFGKAGDQPQHF. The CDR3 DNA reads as TGTGCCAGTAGTATCTTCGGAAAGGCCGGAGATCAGCCCCAGCATTTT.

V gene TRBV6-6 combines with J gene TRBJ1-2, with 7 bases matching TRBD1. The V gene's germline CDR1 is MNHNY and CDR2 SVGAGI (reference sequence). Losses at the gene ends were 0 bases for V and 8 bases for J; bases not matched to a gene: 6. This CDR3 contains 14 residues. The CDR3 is CASSYSEQGSGYTF. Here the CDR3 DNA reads TGTGCCAGCAGTTACTCGGAACAGGGGAGCGGCTACACCTTC.

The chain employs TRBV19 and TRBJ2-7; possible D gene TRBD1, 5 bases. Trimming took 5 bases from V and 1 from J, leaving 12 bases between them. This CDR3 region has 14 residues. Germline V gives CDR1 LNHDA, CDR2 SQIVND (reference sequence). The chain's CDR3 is CASSLSTASYEQYF. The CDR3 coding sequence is TGTGCCAGTAGTTTATCGACAGCTTCCTACGAGCAGTACTTC.

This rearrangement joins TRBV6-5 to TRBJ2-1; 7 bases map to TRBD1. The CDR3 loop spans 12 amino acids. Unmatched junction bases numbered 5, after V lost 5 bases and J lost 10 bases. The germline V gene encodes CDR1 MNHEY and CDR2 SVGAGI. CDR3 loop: CASSTGVGEQFF. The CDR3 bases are TGTGCCAGCAGTACAGGGGTGGGGGAGCAGTTCTTC.

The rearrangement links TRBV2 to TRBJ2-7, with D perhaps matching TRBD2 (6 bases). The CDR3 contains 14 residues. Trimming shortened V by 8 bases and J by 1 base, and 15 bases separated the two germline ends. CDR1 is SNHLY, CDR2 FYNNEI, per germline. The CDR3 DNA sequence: TGTGCCAGCCTTCAGGGAGGCAGTTCCTACGAGCAGTACTTC. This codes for CASLQGGSSYEQYF.

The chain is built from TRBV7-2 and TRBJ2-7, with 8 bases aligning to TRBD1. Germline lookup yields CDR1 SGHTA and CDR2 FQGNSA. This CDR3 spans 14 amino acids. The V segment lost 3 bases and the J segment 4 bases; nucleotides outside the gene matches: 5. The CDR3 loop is CASSFTGGRYEQYF. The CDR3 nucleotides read TGTGCCAGCAGCTTTACAGGGGGAAGGTACGAGCAGTACTTC.

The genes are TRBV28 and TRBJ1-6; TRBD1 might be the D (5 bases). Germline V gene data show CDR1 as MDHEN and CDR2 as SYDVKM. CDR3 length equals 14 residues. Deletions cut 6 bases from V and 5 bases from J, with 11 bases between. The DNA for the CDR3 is TGTGCCAGCAGCTCAGGGTGGGATAATTCACCCCTCCACTTT. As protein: CASSSGWDNSPLHF.

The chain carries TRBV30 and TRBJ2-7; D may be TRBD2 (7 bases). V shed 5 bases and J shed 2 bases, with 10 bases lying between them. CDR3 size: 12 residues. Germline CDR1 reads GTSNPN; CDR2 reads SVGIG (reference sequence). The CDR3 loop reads CAWGRDTYEQYF. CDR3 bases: TGTGCCTGGGGGAGGGACACCTACGAGCAGTACTTC.

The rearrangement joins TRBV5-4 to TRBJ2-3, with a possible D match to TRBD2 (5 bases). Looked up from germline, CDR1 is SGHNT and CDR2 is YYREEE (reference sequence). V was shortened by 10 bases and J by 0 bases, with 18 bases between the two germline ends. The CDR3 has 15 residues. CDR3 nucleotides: TGTGCCGGGTGGGGTTTTTCGGGAAGCACAGATACGCAGTATTTT. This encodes CAGWGFSGSTDTQYF. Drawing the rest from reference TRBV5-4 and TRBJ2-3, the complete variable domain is ETGVTQSPTHLIKTRGQQVTLRCSSQSGHNTVSWYQQALGQGPQFIFQYYREEENGRGNFPPRFSGLQFPNYSSELNVNALELDDSALYLCAGWGFSGSTDTQYFGPGTRLTVL.

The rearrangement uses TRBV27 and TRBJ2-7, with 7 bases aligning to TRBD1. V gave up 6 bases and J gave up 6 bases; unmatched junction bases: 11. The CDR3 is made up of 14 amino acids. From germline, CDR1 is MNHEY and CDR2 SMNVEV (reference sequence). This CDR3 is CASRGQRLSGEQYF. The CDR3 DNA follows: TGTGCCAGCAGGGGACAGCGGCTATCGGGCGAGCAGTACTTC.